The clone carrying this T cell receptor (beta chain) was recorded at least ten times. This specimen comes from a study of Graves' ophthalmopathy and Graves' hyperthyroidism. TCR beta CDR3 regions were amplified from RNA transcripts. HTBI primers primed a first-round RT-PCR, and a second-round multiplex PCR followed. Each CDR3 protein gets one entry after TCRdb re-called the multiplex PCR reads with MiXCR. The sample has about 370,000 distinct CDR3 sequences, about a sixth seen once. This TCR was sampled from an adult woman with stable Graves' hyperthyroidism. Sequencing was done on a sample of peripheral blood.

The CDR3 DNA reads as TGTGCCAGCAGTGAACGCCCCGCAGGGGCCGGGGAGCTGTTTTTT. Its protein product is CASSERPAGAGELFF. The chain recombines TRBV6-1 with TRBJ2-2; a weak D match, TRBD1 (6 bases). The CDR3 has 15 amino acids. V lost 2 bases and J 6 bases, leaving 13 bases between the germline ends. Germline values: CDR1 MNHNS, CDR2 SASEGT.